The source of this TCR beta chain is a study of blood T cell repertoires in COVID-19. The wider study: Both acute and convalescent COVID-19 samples were obtained from the United States, Italy and Spain. T cells, B-cell-depleted T cells, or PBMCs provided the cDNA or gDNA that served as material.

One Seattle source followed patients from active infection through their disease course. Authors' analysis steps: Cell counts per sample came from amplifying reference gene primers. Sequencing was performed with immunoSEQ multiplex PCR; in TCRdb, only in-frame clones are kept and a portion is missing. The V and J calls and clone size were taken over from that table, and D and trimming were inferred from the DNA. Here the sample spans over 15,000 clones, around 77% being singletons. V dropped 1 base and J dropped 10; count of bases not matched to a gene: 4. This CDR3 has 13 amino acids. This rearrangement joins TRBV12-3 or TRBV12-4 to TRBJ1-3; 7 nucleotides line up with TRBD1. The receptor was derived from a man aged 65-85 years with COVID-19, enrolled during active disease. The sequencing input was peripheral blood. In DNA, the CDR3 is TGTGCCAGCAGTTTAGGACAGGGAGGAACCATATATTTT. It specifies CASSLGQGGTIYF.